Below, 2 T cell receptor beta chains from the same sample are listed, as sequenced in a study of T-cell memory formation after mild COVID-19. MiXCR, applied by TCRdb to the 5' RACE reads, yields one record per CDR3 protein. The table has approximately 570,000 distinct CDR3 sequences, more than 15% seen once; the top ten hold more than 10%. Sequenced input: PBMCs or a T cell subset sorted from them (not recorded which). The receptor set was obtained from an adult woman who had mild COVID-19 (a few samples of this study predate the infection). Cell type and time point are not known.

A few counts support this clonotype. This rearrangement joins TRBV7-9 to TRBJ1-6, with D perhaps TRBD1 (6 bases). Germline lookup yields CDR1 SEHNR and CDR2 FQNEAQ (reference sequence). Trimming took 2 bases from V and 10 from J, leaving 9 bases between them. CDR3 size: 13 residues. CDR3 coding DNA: TGTGCCAGCAGCTTACCAGGGGACTCACCCCTCCACTTT. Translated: CASSLPGDSPLHF.

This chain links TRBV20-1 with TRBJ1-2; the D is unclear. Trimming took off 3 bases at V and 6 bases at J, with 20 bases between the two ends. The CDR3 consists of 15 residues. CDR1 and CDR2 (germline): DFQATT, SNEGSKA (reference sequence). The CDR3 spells CSARLISPRRNGYTF. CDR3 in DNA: TGCAGTGCTAGGTTGATCTCCCCGAGGAGGAATGGCTACACCTTC.